The present entry profiles one T cell receptor (beta chain) with its context. What it recognizes is unknown. These data come from a study of glioma-infiltrating T cells after dendritic cell vaccination. Study background: Patients had newly diagnosed or recurrent glioblastoma and received dendritic cell vaccines.

The immunoSEQ assay amplified TCRB CDR3 from up to 2 ug DNA. TCRdb's table, derived via immunoSEQ multiplex PCR, lists solely in-frame clones and lacks some. Of 70,000 to 100,000 clones listed, under 85% were seen once; the top ten hold around 7%. V was pared by 3 bases and J by 5 bases, with 13 bases between. The CDR3 consists of 14 residues. Germline CDR1 is SGHTA and CDR2 is FQGNSA. General study findings and limits: Complete blood and tumor specimen sets were limited to few patients.

Time point here: after dendritic cell vaccination, including at tumor progression/relapse. This specimen was blood, taken after dendritic cell vaccination. The TCR was taken from a human donor with glioblastoma. The chain is built from TRBV7-2 and TRBJ1-1, with D possibly being TRBD1 (5 bases). The chain's CDR3 is CASSFEGAWTEAFF. CDR3 nucleotides: TGTGCCAGCAGCTTTGAAGGGGCTTGGACTGAAGCTTTCTTT. Looking up the rest from reference TRBV7-2 and TRBJ1-1 gives the full variable domain: GAGVSQSPSNKVTEKGKDVELRCDPISGHTALYWYRQSLGQGLEFLIYFQGNSAPDKSGLPSDRFSAERTGGSVSTLTIQRTQQEDSAVYLCASSFEGAWTEAFFGQGTRLTVV.